One sample yielded the 27 T cell receptor beta chains listed below, sequenced in a study of T cell responses to AZD1222 COVID-19 vaccine. Sequencing was performed with immunoSEQ multiplex PCR; in TCRdb, only in-frame clones are kept and a portion is missing. Among some 120,000 clones, roughly 84% were seen once, and the ten largest hold about 9.7%. Sequences were derived from peripheral blood, sampled on day 0 of AZD1222 vaccination. These receptors were taken from an adult in good health.

This chain links TRBV3-1 (or the pseudogene TRBV3-2) with TRBJ1-1, with a weak D call TRBD1 (5 bases). This CDR3 is 13 amino acids long. V lost 6 bases, J lost 0 bases, and 8 bases lay in between. The germline V gene has CDR1 LGHDT and CDR2 YNNKEL (reference sequence). CDR3 sequence reads: CASSKTVNTEAFF. CDR3 sequence (DNA): TGTGCCAGCAGTAAGACAGTGAACACTGAAGCTTTCTTT.

This chain links TRBV7-2 with TRBJ2-3; the D gene could be TRBD1 or TRBD2 (6 bases each). The CDR3 runs to 15 residues. CDR1 is SGHTA and CDR2 is FQGNSA in the germline V gene. V was clipped by 6 bases and J by 0 bases, with 13 bases between them. The DNA of the CDR3 is TGTGCCAGCAGGCGCGGGACACATAGCACAGATACGCAGTATTTT. This sequence encodes CASRRGTHSTDTQYF.

Here the CDR3 reads CASSLRPGQDQPQHF. The CDR3 DNA is TGTGCCAGCAGCTTACGTCCGGGACAAGATCAGCCCCAGCATTTT. V is TRBV7-8 and J is TRBJ1-5; perhaps TRBD1 as D (6 bases). This CDR3 comprises 15 residues. V lost 2 bases to trimming and J lost 5 bases, with 13 bases between them. Germline assignment: CDR1 SGHVS and CDR2 FQNEAQ.

CDR3 in DNA: TGTGCCATCAGTCCCGGGACGACAACTAATGAAAAACTGTTTTTT. Translation gives CAISPGTTTNEKLFF. The chain employs TRBV10-3 and TRBJ1-4, with D maybe TRBD1 (5 bases). V lost 5 bases and J lost 0, with 10 bases in between. The V gene's germline CDR1 is ENHRY and CDR2 SYGVKD. This CDR3 is built from 15 residues.

The chain recombines TRBV7-2 with TRBJ2-1; 7 bases align to TRBD2. CDR1 is SGHTA and CDR2 is FQGNSA in the germline V gene. The CDR3 is 15 residues long. The ends lost 5 bases at V and 7 bases at J; junction bases unmatched: 11. The CDR3 sequence: CASSPPPLARNEQFF. Written as DNA, the CDR3 is TGTGCCAGCAGCCCCCCTCCACTAGCGAGAAATGAGCAGTTCTTC.

The chain links TRBV5-5 to TRBJ1-6; D uncertain. V was shortened by 5 bases and J by 0 bases, with 12 bases between the two germline ends. The germline CDR1 and CDR2 sequences are SGHKS and YYEKEE (reference sequence). The length of the CDR3 is 16 residues. CDR3 sequence: CASRLDTSSYNSPLHF. The DNA of the CDR3 is TGTGCCAGCAGACTAGACACGAGCTCCTATAATTCACCCCTCCACTTT.

To note about this clone: The sample has other DNA sequences that encode this CDR3 too. This CDR3 reads CASSLAGRGNTIYF. CDR3 in DNA: TGTGCCAGCAGCTTGGCAGGGAGGGGAAACACCATATATTTT. The chain couples TRBV7-9 to TRBJ1-3, with D possibly TRBD1 on 5 matching bases. Germline CDR1 reads SEHNR; CDR2 reads FQNEAQ (reference sequence). The V gene lost 3 bases and the J gene lost 4 bases, with 10 bases spanning the gap. The CDR3 sequence is 14 residues long.

The J gene is TRBJ2-7, the V gene TRBV5-1, with 13 bases identical to TRBD2. Germline CDR1 reads SGHRS; CDR2 reads YFSETQ. Trimming at V came to 0 bases and at J to 2 bases, leaving 8 bases not matched to a gene. This CDR3 comprises 18 residues. CDR3 nucleotides: TGCGCCAGCAGCTTGGGCGTGACTAGCGGGAGGAGAACCTACGAGCAGTACTTC. Protein product: CASSLGVTSGRRTYEQYF.

V is TRBV6-5 and J is TRBJ2-2; 10 nucleotides line up with TRBD2. There are 15 residues in the CDR3. From germline, CDR1 is MNHEY and CDR2 SVGAGI. J lost 5 bases, V lost 5 bases, and 5 bases had no gene match. CDR3 DNA: TGTGCCAGCAGTCCGGGACTAGCGACAACCGGGGAGCTGTTTTTT. This encodes CASSPGLATTGELFF.

The rearrangement links TRBV5-3 to TRBJ1-2; 11 bases align to TRBD1. TRBV5-3 is sorted into the ORF group, with uncertain function. There are 13 residues in the CDR3. V lost 4 bases and J lost 9; bases outside the gene matches: 5. In DNA form, the CDR3 reads TGTGCCAGAAGCCGGACAGGGGGCAGAAGCTACACCTTC. Amino acids: CARSRTGGRSYTF.

V is TRBV28 and J is TRBJ2-1; 11 bases fit TRBD2. The germline gives CDR1 MDHEN, CDR2 SYDVKM. J gave up 4 bases and V 6 bases, and 5 bases lay outside the gene matches. This CDR3 has 15 amino acids. The CDR3 is CASSFSGRGYNEQFF. Here the CDR3 DNA reads TGTGCCAGCAGCTTTAGCGGGAGGGGATACAATGAGCAGTTCTTC.

This sequence joins TRBV7-8 and TRBJ1-6; TRBD1 is a possible D gene (5 bases). V dropped 4 bases and J dropped 0 bases, with 10 bases sitting between them. CDR1 is SGHVS and CDR2 is FQNEAQ in the germline V gene. The CDR3 sequence is 16 residues long. CDR3 protein: CASSWGTSSYNSPLHF. In DNA form, the CDR3 reads TGTGCCAGCAGCTGGGGGACCAGCTCCTATAATTCACCCCTCCACTTT.

The chain employs TRBV5-1 and TRBJ2-3; D remains ambiguous. The CDR3 consists of 16 residues. V lost 0 bases and J 10 bases, leaving 21 bases between the germline ends. Germline V lookup: CDR1 SGHRS, CDR2 YFSETQ. The CDR3 bases are TGCGCCAGCAGCTTGGAGGTCGGGTCCCCGGCCGGTGCGCAGTATTTT. Translated, it gives CASSLEVGSPAGAQYF.

This chain uses TRBV29-1 with TRBJ1-2; D is uncertain. The germline V gene encodes CDR1 SQVTM and CDR2 ANQGSEA. V lost 3 bases to trimming and J lost 6 bases, with 17 bases between them. This CDR3 has 14 residues. The CDR3 reads CSVDQRDASHGYTF. The CDR3 nucleotides are TGCAGCGTTGACCAGAGGGATGCCTCGCATGGCTACACCTTC.

The chain employs TRBV7-9 and TRBJ2-7; D unclear. V was trimmed by 5 bases and J by 4 bases, leaving 9 bases between them. This CDR3 region has 12 residues. Looked up from germline, CDR1 is SEHNR and CDR2 is FQNEAQ (reference sequence). CDR3 sequence: CASSPSVYEQYF. The CDR3 DNA reads TGTGCCAGCAGCCCCTCAGTTTACGAGCAGTACTTC.

The chain recombines TRBV24-1 with TRBJ2-3, with D unresolved. Looked up from germline, CDR1 is KGHDR and CDR2 is SFDVKD. V shed 4 bases and J shed 0 bases, with 13 bases lying between them. This CDR3 comprises 16 residues. The CDR3 sequence: CATSEAGAVSTDTQYF. The CDR3 DNA follows: TGTGCCACCAGTGAAGCAGGCGCCGTTAGCACAGATACGCAGTATTTT.

This rearrangement joins TRBV7-3 to TRBJ2-3; tentatively, D is TRBD2 (5 bases). The V gene lost 5 bases and the J gene lost 4 bases, with 10 bases spanning the gap. CDR1 is SGHTA and CDR2 is FQGTGA in the germline V gene. The CDR3 spans 13 residues. In DNA form, the CDR3 reads TGTGCCAGCAGCCGCCCCGGGGCAGATACGCAGTATTTT. This sequence encodes CASSRPGADTQYF.

This chain joins TRBV27 and TRBJ2-3, with D possibly being TRBD1 (6 bases). CDR1 and CDR2 from the germline V gene are MNHEY and SMNVEV (reference sequence). The V gene lost 8 bases and the J gene lost 4 bases, with 10 bases spanning the gap. CDR3 size: 12 residues. The CDR3 DNA reads as TGTGCCAGCGGGACAATCGCAGATACGCAGTATTTT. This encodes CASGTIADTQYF.

V usage is TRBV5-1 and J usage is TRBJ1-1; TRBD1 matches 9 bases. There are 14 residues in the CDR3. Trimming at V came to 4 bases and at J to 11 bases, leaving 12 bases not matched to a gene. Germline V gene data show CDR1 as SGHRS and CDR2 as YFSETQ. The CDR3 sequence: CASSPRQGVDPAFF. In nucleotides, the CDR3 is TGCGCCAGCAGCCCACGACAGGGGGTAGATCCGGCTTTCTTT.

In DNA, the CDR3 is TGTGCCAGCAGTGGTAGAGCCGGGGAGAACACCGGGGAGCTGTTTTTT. As protein: CASSGRAGENTGELFF. V and J are TRBV6-1 and TRBJ2-2, with TRBD2 as a possible D gene (5 bases). The CDR3 totals 16 residues. Trimming took 4 bases from V and 1 from J, leaving 13 bases between them. Germline loops: CDR1 MNHNS, CDR2 SASEGT.

This chain uses TRBV5-1 with TRBJ2-7, with 10 bases fitting TRBD2. J gave up 6 bases and V 1 base, and 7 bases lay outside the gene matches. The CDR3 length is 15 residues. Germline CDR1 SGHRS, CDR2 YFSETQ. CDR3 bases: TGCGCCAGCAGCTTGCCTAGCGGGAGATCCGGCGAGCAGTACTTC. Protein sequence: CASSLPSGRSGEQYF.

The V call is TRBV5-1, the J call TRBJ2-3, with 8 nucleotides matching TRBD1. The CDR3 totals 19 residues. The J segment lost 0 bases and the V segment lost 2 bases, leaving 14 bases of the junction unmatched. Germline assignment: CDR1 SGHRS and CDR2 YFSETQ. CDR3 nucleotide sequence: TGCGCCAGCAGCTTCAGGGGGCCATCGACGCGGAGTAGCACAGATACGCAGTATTTT. Residues: CASSFRGPSTRSSTDTQYF.

This chain connects TRBV3-1 (or the pseudogene TRBV3-2) to TRBJ1-1; D not resolved. This CDR3 has 15 amino acids. V lost 4 bases, J lost 2 bases, and 14 bases lay in between. The germline V gene encodes CDR1 LGHDT and CDR2 YNNKEL (reference sequence). CDR3 sequence (DNA): TGTGCCAGCAGCCTCGGCAGGCTCCCTAACACTGAAGCTTTCTTT. It specifies CASSLGRLPNTEAFF.

The CDR3 DNA sequence: TGTGCCAGCAGCTTAGCGGCAGCCTCCTACGAGCAGTACTTC. This sequence encodes CASSLAAASYEQYF. The V and J genes are TRBV7-3 and TRBJ2-7; D gene uncertain. This CDR3 is 14 amino acids long. Germline V gene sequence: CDR1 SGHTA, CDR2 FQGTGA. Deletions cut 2 bases from V and 0 bases from J, with 8 bases between.

This chain links TRBV2 with TRBJ1-2; tentative D call: TRBD1 (5 bases). Trimming cost V 0 bases and J 10 bases, with 12 bases left between them. The germline V gene encodes CDR1 SNHLY and CDR2 FYNNEI. This CDR3 is built from 13 residues. In DNA, the CDR3 is TGTGCCAGCAGTGAAGCGGTGAACAGGCCCTACACCTTC. Translated, it gives CASSEAVNRPYTF.

Comment on this clone: Other nucleotide sequences in the sample specify the same CDR3. The rearrangement links TRBV28 to TRBJ2-1, with D uncertain. With 5 bases removed from V and 7 bases from J, the gap between germline ends came to 9 bases. CDR3 length: 12 amino acids. Germline V lookup: CDR1 MDHEN, CDR2 SYDVKM. The CDR3 protein is CASSLLYNEQFF. The CDR3 DNA sequence: TGTGCCAGCAGTCTGTTATATAATGAGCAGTTCTTC.

There are a few counts of this clone. The chain has TRBV2 and TRBJ1-5; maybe TRBD1 (5 bases). The germline gives CDR1 SNHLY, CDR2 FYNNEI. The length of the CDR3 is 15 residues. Trimming cost V 5 bases and J 5 bases, with 16 bases left between them. The CDR3 sequence: CASSFPQGDYQPQHF. The CDR3 DNA is TGTGCCAGCAGTTTCCCTCAGGGTGACTATCAGCCCCAGCATTTT. Combining the CDR3 with reference TRBV2 and TRBJ1-5 gives the whole variable domain EPEVTQTPSHQVTQMGQEVILRCVPISNHLYFYWYRQILGQKVEFLVSFYNNEISEKSEIFDDQFSVERPDGSNFTLKIRSTKLEDSAMYFCASSFPQGDYQPQHFGDGTRLSIL.